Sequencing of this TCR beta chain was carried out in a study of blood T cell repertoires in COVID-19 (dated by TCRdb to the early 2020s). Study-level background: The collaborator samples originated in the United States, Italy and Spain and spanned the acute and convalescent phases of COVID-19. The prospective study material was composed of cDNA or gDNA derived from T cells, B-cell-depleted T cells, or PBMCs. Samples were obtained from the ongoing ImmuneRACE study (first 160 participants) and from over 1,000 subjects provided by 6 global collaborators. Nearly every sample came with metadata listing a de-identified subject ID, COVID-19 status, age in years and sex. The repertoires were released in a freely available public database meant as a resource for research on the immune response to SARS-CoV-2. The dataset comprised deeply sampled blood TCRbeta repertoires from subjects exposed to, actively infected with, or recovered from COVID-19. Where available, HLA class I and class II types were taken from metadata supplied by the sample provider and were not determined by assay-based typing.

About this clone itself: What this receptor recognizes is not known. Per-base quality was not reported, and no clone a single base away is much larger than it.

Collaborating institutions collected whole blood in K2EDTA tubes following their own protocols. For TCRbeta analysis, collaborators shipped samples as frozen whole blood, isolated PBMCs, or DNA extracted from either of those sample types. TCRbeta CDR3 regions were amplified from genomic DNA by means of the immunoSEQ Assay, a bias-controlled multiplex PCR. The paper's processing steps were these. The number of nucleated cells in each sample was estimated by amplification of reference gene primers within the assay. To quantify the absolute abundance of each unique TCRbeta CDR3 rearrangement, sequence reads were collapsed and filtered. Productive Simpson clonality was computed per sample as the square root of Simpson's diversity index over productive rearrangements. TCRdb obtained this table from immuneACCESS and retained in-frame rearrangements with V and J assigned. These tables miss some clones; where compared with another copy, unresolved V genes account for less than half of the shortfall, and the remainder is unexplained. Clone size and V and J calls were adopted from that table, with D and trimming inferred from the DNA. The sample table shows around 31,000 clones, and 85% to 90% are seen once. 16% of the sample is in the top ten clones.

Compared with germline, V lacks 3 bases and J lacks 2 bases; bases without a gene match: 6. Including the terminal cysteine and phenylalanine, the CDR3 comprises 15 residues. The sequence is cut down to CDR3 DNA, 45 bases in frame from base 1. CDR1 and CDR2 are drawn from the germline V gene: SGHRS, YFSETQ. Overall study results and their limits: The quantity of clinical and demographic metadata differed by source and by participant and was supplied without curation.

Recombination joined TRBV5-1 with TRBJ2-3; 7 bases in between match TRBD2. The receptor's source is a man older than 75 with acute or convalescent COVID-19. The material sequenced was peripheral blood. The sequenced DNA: TGCGCCAGCAGCTCGGAGGGACTACACACAGATACGCAGTATTTT. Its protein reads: CASSSEGLHTDTQYF. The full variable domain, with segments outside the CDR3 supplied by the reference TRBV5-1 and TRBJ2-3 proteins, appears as KAGVTQTPRYLIKTRGQQVTLSCSPISGHRSVSWYQQTPGQGLQFLFEYFSETQRNKGNFPGRFSGRQFSNSRSEMNVSTLELGDSALYLCASSSEGLHTDTQYFGPGTRLTVL.